This T cell receptor (beta chain) was captured in a study of T-cell memory formation after mild COVID-19. In the study overall: The TCR clusters were mostly specific to one donor.

Germline loops: CDR1 SGHVS, CDR2 FQNEAQ. V was pared by 5 bases and J by 4 bases, with 12 bases between. CDR3 length: 14 amino acids. With constant-segment primers, 5'RACE yielded cDNA libraries of TCR alpha and TCR beta that carried sample barcodes and UMIs. TCRdb itself ran the 5' RACE reads through MiXCR, one entry per CDR3 protein. The sample lists 200,000 to 300,000 distinct CDR3 sequences; about a sixth were seen once. Study results and caveats: Clones contracting day 15 to 85 were balanced CD4/CD8; later expanders leaned CD4+. Whether day 37 second-wave clones are SARS-CoV-2-specific was not confirmed.

In regard to this clonotype: Its antigen is unidentified.

The sequenced sample was PBMCs or a T cell subset sorted from them (not recorded which). This TCR came from a man aged 18 to 35 who had mild COVID-19 (a few samples of this study predate the infection). Cell type and time point are not known. This chain connects TRBV7-8 to TRBJ1-5; no clear D gene. Here the CDR3 DNA reads TGTGCCAGCAGCACCCGGGCCTCTAATCAGCCCCAGCATTTT. Translating gives CASSTRASNQPQHF.